These 5 T cell receptor beta chains share one sample of origin, sequenced in a study of Graves' ophthalmopathy and Graves' hyperthyroidism (dated 2018 in TCRdb). Instrument on record: Illumina HiSeq 2000. For repertoire sequencing, TCR beta CDR3 regions were amplified from RNA transcripts. The first round was an RT-PCR using HTBI primers with the Qiagen OneStep RT-PCR kit, and this first round was followed by a second-round multiplex PCR, then size selection and purification. Clones were called with MiXCR by TCRdb after fastp trimmed the public reads at Q25, and only in-frame beta chains were retained. One record per CDR3 amino acid sequence lists the most common genes and DNA. The sample yields 650,000 to 900,000 distinct CDR3 sequences; approximately 40% were counted once. The top ten hold about 40% of the sample. The sequenced sample was peripheral blood. These receptors were collected from an adult man with Graves' ophthalmopathy.

The genes are TRBV6-5 and TRBJ2-7; 11 nucleotides align to TRBD1. The ends lost 6 bases at V and 4 bases at J; junction bases unmatched: 8. The CDR3 is 15 amino acids. The germline gives CDR1 MNHEY, CDR2 SVGAGI. In DNA, the CDR3 is TGTGCCAGCAGAACAGGGACAGGGGGTTCGTACGAGCAGTACTTC. This encodes CASRTGTGGSYEQYF.

The table lists this clonotype with a count of one. The gene calls are TRBV5-4 and TRBJ1-1; no clear D gene. CDR1 is SGHNT, CDR2 YYREEE, per germline (reference sequence). Trimming took 4 bases from V and 1 from J, leaving 8 bases between them. The CDR3 is 13 amino acids. CDR3 amino acids: CASSRLQNTEAFF. The DNA of the CDR3 is TGTGCCAGCAGCCGGTTACAGAACACTGAAGCTTTCTTT. Using reference TRBV5-4 and TRBJ1-1 for the parts outside the CDR3, the full variable domain is ETGVTQSPTHLIKTRGQQVTLRCSSQSGHNTVSWYQQALGQGPQFIFQYYREEENGRGNFPPRFSGLQFPNYSSELNVNALELDDSALYLCASSRLQNTEAFFGQGTRLTVV.

This clonotype was seen only a few times. The chain is built from TRBV5-4 and TRBJ1-1, with D tentatively TRBD1 (5 bases). The V gene lost 1 base and the J gene lost 5 bases, with 9 bases spanning the gap. This CDR3 comprises 13 residues. CDR1 and CDR2 from the germline V gene are SGHNT and YYREEE (reference sequence). CDR3 in amino acids: CASSLYRSTEAFF. The CDR3 DNA reads as TGTGCCAGCAGCTTGTACAGGTCGACTGAAGCTTTCTTT.

Comments on this clonotype: The CDR3 end shows no conserved phenylalanine or tryptophan, and so a read error is likely. The V and J genes are TRBV29-1 and TRBJ2-2; possible D gene TRBD1, 6 bases. CDR1 is SQVTM, CDR2 ANQGSEA, per germline. The CDR3 contains 17 residues. Deletions cut 4 bases from V and 7 bases from J, with 25 bases between. The CDR3 DNA is TGCAGCGTTGGGACAGCGGTGACGGGTTTCGGGATCGGGGAGCTGTTTTTA. Translation gives CSVGTAVTGFGIGELFL.

In this sample, this clonotype turned up many times. The chain employs TRBV7-2 and TRBJ1-2; 7 nucleotides align to TRBD1. With V trimmed by 7 bases and J by 9 bases, 11 bases remained unmatched. The CDR3 has 13 amino acids. Per the germline V gene, CDR1 is SGHTA and CDR2 is FQGNSA. In DNA, the CDR3 is TGTGCCAGCACGTCCACAGGGGATTGGCGCTACACCTTC. Protein product: CASTSTGDWRYTF.